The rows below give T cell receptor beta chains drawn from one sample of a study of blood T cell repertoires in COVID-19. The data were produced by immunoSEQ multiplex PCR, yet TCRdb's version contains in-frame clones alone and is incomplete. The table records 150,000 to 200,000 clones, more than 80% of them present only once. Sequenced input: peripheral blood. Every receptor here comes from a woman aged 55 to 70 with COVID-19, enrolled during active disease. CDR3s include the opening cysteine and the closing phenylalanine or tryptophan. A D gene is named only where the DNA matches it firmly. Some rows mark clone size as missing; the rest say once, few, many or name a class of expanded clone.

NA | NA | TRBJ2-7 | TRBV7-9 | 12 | TGTGCAGCGGGCAGAAGCTCCTACGAGCAGTACTTC | CAAGRSSYEQYF
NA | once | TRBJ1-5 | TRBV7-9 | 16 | TGTGCCAGCAGCTTAAGTGACAGGACAGGCAATCAGCCCCAGCATTTT | CASSLSDRTGNQPQHF
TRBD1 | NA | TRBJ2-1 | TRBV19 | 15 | TGTGCCAGTAGTCCACGGACAGGGAATTGGAGAGAGCAGTTCTTC | CASSPRTGNWREQFF
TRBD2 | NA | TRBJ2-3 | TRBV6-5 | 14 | TGTGCCAGCAGATTAGGGCTAGCGGGAGATACGCAGTATTTT | CASRLGLAGDTQYF
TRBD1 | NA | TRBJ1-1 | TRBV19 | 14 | TGTGCCAGTAGCCGGGACAGGGGGTGGACTGAAGCTTTCTTT | CASSRDRGWTEAFF
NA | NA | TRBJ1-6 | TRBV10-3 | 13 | TGTGCCACCCGGTGGGACATTAGTTCACCCCTCCACTTT | CATRWDISSPLHF
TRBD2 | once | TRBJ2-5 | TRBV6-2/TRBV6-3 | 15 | TGTGCCAGCAGACCTAGCGGGGGCCCCCAAGAGACCCAGTACTTC | CASRPSGGPQETQYF
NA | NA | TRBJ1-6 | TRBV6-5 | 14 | TGTGCCAGCACCCGGAGCTCCTATAATTCACCCCTCCACTTT | CASTRSSYNSPLHF
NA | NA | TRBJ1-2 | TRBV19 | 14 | TGTGCCAGTAGTCGTGGACAGCCAAACTATGGCTACACCTTC | CASSRGQPNYGYTF
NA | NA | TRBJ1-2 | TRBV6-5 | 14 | TGTGCCAGCAGTTCTACAGGGAAATCCTATGGCTACACCTTC | CASSSTGKSYGYTF
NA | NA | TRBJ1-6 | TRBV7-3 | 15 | TGTGCCAGCAGCTTAATGGGCGGGGAGCGGTCACCCCTCCACTTT | CASSLMGGERSPLHF
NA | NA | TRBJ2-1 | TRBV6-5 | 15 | TGTGCCATCCCGACTGGGTCCCGCTCCTACAATGAGCAGTTCTTC | CAIPTGSRSYNEQFF
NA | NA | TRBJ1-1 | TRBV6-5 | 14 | TGTGCCAGCAGTTACTCGGGGGCCTACACTGAAGCTTTCTTT | CASSYSGAYTEAFF
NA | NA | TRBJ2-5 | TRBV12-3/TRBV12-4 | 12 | TGTGCCAGCAGTTTAGTCCGGGAGACCCAGTACTTC | CASSLVRETQYF
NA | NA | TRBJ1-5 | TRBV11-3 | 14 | TGTGCCAGCAGCTGGGGGGGCAGGGATCAGCCCCAGCATTTT | CASSWGGRDQPQHF
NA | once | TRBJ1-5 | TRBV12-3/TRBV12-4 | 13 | TGTGCCAGCAGCTTGGCGGAGAATCAGCCCCAGCATTTT | CASSLAENQPQHF
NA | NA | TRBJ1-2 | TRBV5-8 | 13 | TGTGCCAGCAGCTTGACAGGACCTTATGGCTACACCTTC | CASSLTGPYGYTF
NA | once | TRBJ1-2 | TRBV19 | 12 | TGTGCCAGTATGCAGGGCGCGGGAGGCTACACCTTC | CASMQGAGGYTF
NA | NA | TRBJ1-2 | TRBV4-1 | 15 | TGCGCCAGCAGCCAAGTAAGTGAGGGAGACTATGGCTACACCTTC | CASSQVSEGDYGYTF
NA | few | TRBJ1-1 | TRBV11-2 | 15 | TGTGCCAGCAGCTCTATAGGGGGTAGAGTCACTGAAGCTTTCTTT | CASSSIGGRVTEAFF
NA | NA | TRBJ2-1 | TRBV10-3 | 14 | TGTGCCATCAGCAGGGGGGTCTCCTACAATGAGCAGTTCTTC | CAISRGVSYNEQFF
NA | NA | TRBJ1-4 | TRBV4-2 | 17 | TGTGCCAGCAGCCTTACCTTGACAGGCACAACTAATGAAAAACTGTTTTTT | CASSLTLTGTTNEKLFF
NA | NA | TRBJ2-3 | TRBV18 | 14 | TGTGCCAGCTCACCACCGACTAGTGGGGATACGCAGTATTTT | CASSPPTSGDTQYF
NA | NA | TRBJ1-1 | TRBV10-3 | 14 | TGTGCCATCAGTGAAGGGGCTGGGAACACTGAAGCTTTCTTT | CAISEGAGNTEAFF
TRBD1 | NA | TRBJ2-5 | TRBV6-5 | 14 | TGTGCCAGCAAGTCGACAGGGATATGGGAGACCCAGTACTTC | CASKSTGIWETQYF
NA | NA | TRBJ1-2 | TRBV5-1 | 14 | TGCGCCAGCAGCTTGGACTCCCGGGGTGATGGCTACACCTTC | CASSLDSRGDGYTF
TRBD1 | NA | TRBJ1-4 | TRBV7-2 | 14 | TGTGCCAGCAGCTTAGGCGGACAGGACGGGAAACTGTTTTTT | CASSLGGQDGKLFF
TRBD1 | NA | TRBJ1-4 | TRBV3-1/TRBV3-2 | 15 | TGTGCCAGCAGCCAAGACTCAGGGGGCGGGCGAAAACTGTTTTTT | CASSQDSGGGRKLFF
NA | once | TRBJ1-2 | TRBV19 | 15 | TGTGCCAGTAGTGCTCAGGACATCAGGGGCTATGGCTACACCTTC | CASSAQDIRGYGYTF
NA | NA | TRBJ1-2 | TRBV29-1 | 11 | TGCAGCGTTGGCGGACAGTGGCGCGTTGCCTTC | CSVGGQWRVAF
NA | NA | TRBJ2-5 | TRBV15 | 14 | TGTGCCACCAGCAGAGATCGTAGAGCAGAGACCCAGTACTTC | CATSRDRRAETQYF
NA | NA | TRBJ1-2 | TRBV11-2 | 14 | TGTGCCAGCAGACATGTCGGGGTTACGGGTGGCTACACCTTC | CASRHVGVTGGYTF
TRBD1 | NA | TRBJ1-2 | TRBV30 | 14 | TGTGCCGGAGACAGGGACAGGGGACCCTATGGCTACACCTTC | CAGDRDRGPYGYTF
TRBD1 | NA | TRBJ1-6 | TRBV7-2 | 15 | TGTGCCAGCAGCCTAGAAGGACAGGGGTCTTCACCCCTCCACTTT | CASSLEGQGSSPLHF
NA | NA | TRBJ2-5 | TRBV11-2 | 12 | TGTGCCAGCAGCCGGGGGCAAGAGACCCAGTACTTC | CASSRGQETQYF
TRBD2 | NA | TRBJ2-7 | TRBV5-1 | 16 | TGCGCCAGCAGCTTGGAAATAGCGGGGGGCCTGGGGGAGCAGTACTTC | CASSLEIAGGLGEQYF
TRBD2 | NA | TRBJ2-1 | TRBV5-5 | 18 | TGTGCCAGCAGCTTGACAGCGGGGACTAGCGGGGGGAACAATGAGCAGTTCTTC | CASSLTAGTSGGNNEQFF
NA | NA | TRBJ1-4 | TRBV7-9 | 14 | TGTGCCAGCAGCTTACCCGCAACTAATGAAAAACTGTTTTTT | CASSLPATNEKLFF
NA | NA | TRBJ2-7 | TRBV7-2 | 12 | TGTGCCAGCAGCCCCGGCCCAGGCGAGCAGTACTTC | CASSPGPGEQYF
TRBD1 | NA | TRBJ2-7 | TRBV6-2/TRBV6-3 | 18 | TGTGCCAGCAGTTCGTTGCTAGGGGACAGGGGGCGAATCTACGAGCAGTACTTC | CASSSLLGDRGRIYEQYF
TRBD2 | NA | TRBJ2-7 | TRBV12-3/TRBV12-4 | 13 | TGTGCCAGCAGTCCTAGCGGGCGGAACGAGCAGTACTTC | CASSPSGRNEQYF
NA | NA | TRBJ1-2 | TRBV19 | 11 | TGTGCCACCAAGGACAGTGCGGGCTACACCTTC | CATKDSAGYTF
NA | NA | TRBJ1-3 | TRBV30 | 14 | TGTGCCTGGAGTATGGGGGCATCTGGAAACACCATATATTTT | CAWSMGASGNTIYF
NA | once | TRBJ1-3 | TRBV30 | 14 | TGTGCCTGGAGTCCGAGGAGGTCTGGAAACACCATATATTTT | CAWSPRRSGNTIYF
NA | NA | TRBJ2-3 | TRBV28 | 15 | TGTGCCAGCAGCTCCCGGGGGGCCACATCAGATACGCAGTATTTT | CASSSRGATSDTQYF
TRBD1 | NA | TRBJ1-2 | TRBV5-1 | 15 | TGCGCCAGCAGATCACGACAGGGATCGGACTATGGCTACACCTTC | CASRSRQGSDYGYTF
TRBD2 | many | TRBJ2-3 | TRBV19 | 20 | TGTGCCAGTAGTACGAGAGGACGGACTAGCGGGGGCGGTAGCACAGATACGCAGTATTTT | CASSTRGRTSGGGSTDTQYF
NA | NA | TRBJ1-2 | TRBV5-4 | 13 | TGTGCCAGCATTGGAGGAGAGGCGCCGGGCTACACCTTC | CASIGGEAPGYTF
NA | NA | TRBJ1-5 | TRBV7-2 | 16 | TGTGCCAGCAGCCGGTCGACAGCTAATAGCAATCAGCCCCAGCATTTT | CASSRSTANSNQPQHF